Listed below are T cell receptor beta chains from one sample, sequenced in a study of regulatory T cells in long-lasting Graves disease. TCRdb processed the multiplex PCR reads anew with MiXCR; each CDR3 protein has one entry. The data show hundreds of thousands of distinct CDR3 sequences, approximately 23% seen once. The sample was peripheral blood mononuclear cells (PBMCs), taken when the disease was refractory, from a patient treated with antithyroid drugs. Every receptor here comes from a female donor with Graves disease. The CDR3 runs from the conserved cysteine through the conserved F or W. D genes are given only for firm matches.

j_call: TRBJ2-7; d_call: TRBD1; v_call: TRBV11-2; cdr3_aa: CASTRVARGLTYEQYF
j_call: TRBJ2-2; d_call: TRBD2; v_call: TRBV28; cdr3_aa: CASRIAGGRAGELFF
j_call: TRBJ1-4; d_call: NA; v_call: TRBV19; cdr3_aa: CASSRTFEDEKLFF
j_call: TRBJ2-2; d_call: NA; v_call: TRBV12-3/TRBV12-4; cdr3_aa: CASRFHSRTGELFF
j_call: TRBJ2-2; d_call: TRBD2; v_call: TRBV29-1; cdr3_aa: CSVLGLAGVSTGELFF
j_call: TRBJ2-5; d_call: NA; v_call: TRBV7-2; cdr3_aa: CASSQEGWFSETQYF
j_call: TRBJ2-7; d_call: NA; v_call: TRBV5-4; cdr3_aa: CASSLRPSNEQYF
j_call: TRBJ1-1; d_call: TRBD1; v_call: TRBV2; cdr3_aa: CAGRDRGDGLNTEAFF
j_call: TRBJ1-2; d_call: NA; v_call: TRBV3-1; cdr3_aa: CASSHHQTWRGRSYGYTF
j_call: TRBJ1-6; d_call: TRBD1; v_call: TRBV7-8; cdr3_aa: CASSLLSVPGGYSPLHF
j_call: TRBJ1-2; d_call: TRBD1; v_call: TRBV29-1; cdr3_aa: CSVDLIPGQGGRTF
j_call: TRBJ2-1; d_call: NA; v_call: TRBV30; cdr3_aa: CAWSAGVSYNEQFF
j_call: TRBJ1-1; d_call: NA; v_call: TRBV9; cdr3_aa: CTSSLGRWNTEAFF
j_call: TRBJ1-1; d_call: NA; v_call: TRBV5-6; cdr3_aa: CASRLQGLYTEAFF
j_call: TRBJ2-3; d_call: NA; v_call: TRBV11-3; cdr3_aa: CASSSPYTSTDTQYF
j_call: TRBJ1-5; d_call: NA; v_call: TRBV12-3/TRBV12-4; cdr3_aa: CASSPRRVHQPQHF
j_call: TRBJ2-1; d_call: NA; v_call: TRBV20-1; cdr3_aa: CSAVRTYNEQFF
j_call: TRBJ1-2; d_call: NA; v_call: TRBV30; cdr3_aa: CAWSTGYGYTF
j_call: TRBJ2-4; d_call: NA; v_call: TRBV19; cdr3_aa: CASRGLLGKNIQYF
j_call: TRBJ2-7; d_call: TRBD1; v_call: TRBV2; cdr3_aa: CASSVSGQGFEQYF
j_call: TRBJ2-2; d_call: TRBD1; v_call: TRBV30; cdr3_aa: CAWSRGQGAHGELFF
j_call: TRBJ1-6; d_call: NA; v_call: TRBV11-3; cdr3_aa: CASSLEASPLHF
j_call: TRBJ2-7; d_call: NA; v_call: TRBV11-2; cdr3_aa: CASSYSGVSVEQYF
j_call: TRBJ1-5; d_call: NA; v_call: TRBV10-3; cdr3_aa: CAISEAEDQPQHF
j_call: TRBJ2-2; d_call: NA; v_call: TRBV12-3/TRBV12-4; cdr3_aa: CASSLVEGANGELFF
j_call: TRBJ2-7; d_call: NA; v_call: TRBV2; cdr3_aa: CASKRTEPYEQYF
j_call: TRBJ2-5; d_call: NA; v_call: TRBV2; cdr3_aa: CASNPVETQYF
j_call: TRBJ2-2; d_call: NA; v_call: TRBV14; cdr3_aa: CASSPQGIYTGELFF
j_call: TRBJ1-4; d_call: NA; v_call: TRBV27; cdr3_aa: CASRGFGQEGEKLFF
j_call: TRBJ2-2; d_call: NA; v_call: TRBV5-1; cdr3_aa: CASSEDAANTGELFF
j_call: TRBJ2-7; d_call: NA; v_call: TRBV29-1; cdr3_aa: CSVQQGSYEQYF
j_call: TRBJ1-2; d_call: TRBD1; v_call: TRBV12-3/TRBV12-4; cdr3_aa: CATGSGAGGYGYTF
j_call: TRBJ1-5; d_call: NA; v_call: TRBV12-3/TRBV12-4; cdr3_aa: CASSREGTHEPQHF
j_call: TRBJ1-2; d_call: TRBD1; v_call: TRBV5-1; cdr3_aa: CASSLDGQGPGYTF
j_call: TRBJ2-2; d_call: TRBD2; v_call: TRBV7-8; cdr3_aa: CASSNTSGIFSGELFF
j_call: TRBJ2-1; d_call: NA; v_call: TRBV11-2; cdr3_aa: CASSFNRQGKFF